This TCR beta chain was found in a study of T cell responses to AZD1222 COVID-19 vaccine. The CDR3 contains 13 residues. Looked up from germline, CDR1 is LNHDA and CDR2 is SQIVND (reference sequence). Trimming left V 3 bases short and J 5 bases short, with 10 bases between. TCRdb keeps only in-frame clones here, not all; method: immunoSEQ multiplex PCR. Here the sample spans 100,000 to 150,000 clones, around nine tenths being singletons. The chain joins TRBV19 to TRBJ1-1; tentatively, D is TRBD1 (5 bases). Sequencing used peripheral blood, obtained on day 0 of AZD1222 vaccination. The clonotype originates from an adult in good health. As DNA, the CDR3 is TGTGCCAGTAGTATCATAGGGGAGACTGAAGCTTTCTTT. It codes for CASSIIGETEAFF.